This is a list of T cell receptor beta chains from one sample in a study of blood T cell repertoires in COVID-19. Sequencing was performed with immunoSEQ multiplex PCR; in TCRdb, only in-frame clones are kept and a portion is missing. The table has around 80,000 clones, roughly four fifths seen once. The specimen was peripheral blood. The source is a woman older than 75 with active or convalescent COVID-19. CDR3s include the opening cysteine and the closing phenylalanine or tryptophan. D genes are given only for firm matches. Size tells how often a clone was seen (once, few, many) or the class of an expanded clone, and some rows leave it out.

D gene: TRBD1; clone size: once; V gene: TRBV27; J gene: TRBJ1-1; CDR3 protein: CASSHGQGKMNTEAFF; CDR3 DNA: TGTGCCAGCAGCCACGGACAGGGAAAAATGAACACTGAAGCTTTCTTT
D gene: TRBD1; clone size: .; V gene: TRBV6-2/TRBV6-3; J gene: TRBJ1-1; CDR3 protein: CASSYSTGLTEAFF; CDR3 DNA: TGTGCCAGCAGTTACTCGACAGGGCTCACTGAAGCTTTCTTT
D gene: .; clone size: .; V gene: TRBV18; J gene: TRBJ2-5; CDR3 protein: CASSPDRSYQETQYF; CDR3 DNA: TGTGCCAGCTCACCGGACAGATCTTACCAAGAGACCCAGTACTTC
D gene: TRBD1; clone size: .; V gene: TRBV19; J gene: TRBJ1-5; CDR3 protein: CASSPQGGNQPQHF; CDR3 DNA: TGTGCCAGTAGCCCACAGGGGGGCAATCAGCCCCAGCATTTT
D gene: .; clone size: .; V gene: TRBV6-6; J gene: TRBJ1-3; CDR3 protein: CASVSGPRGSGNTIYF; CDR3 DNA: TGTGCCAGCGTCTCCGGGCCCCGGGGCTCTGGAAACACCATATATTTT
D gene: .; clone size: .; V gene: TRBV2; J gene: TRBJ1-5; CDR3 protein: CASSDFSISGTPEGDQPQHF; CDR3 DNA: TGTGCCAGCAGTGACTTTTCAATATCAGGGACTCCGGAGGGCGATCAGCCCCAGCATTTT
D gene: .; clone size: .; V gene: TRBV10-2; J gene: TRBJ1-2; CDR3 protein: CASSESRGGKGYTF; CDR3 DNA: TGCGCCAGCAGTGAGTCGAGGGGGGGGAAGGGCTACACCTTC
D gene: TRBD2; clone size: .; V gene: TRBV6-2/TRBV6-3; J gene: TRBJ2-5; CDR3 protein: CASSSGGASETQYF; CDR3 DNA: TGTGCCAGCAGTAGCGGGGGGGCCTCAGAGACCCAGTACTTC
D gene: .; clone size: .; V gene: TRBV3-1/TRBV3-2; J gene: TRBJ2-5; CDR3 protein: CASSQEGTQKQETQYF; CDR3 DNA: TGTGCCAGCAGCCAAGAAGGGACACAAAAGCAAGAGACCCAGTACTTC
D gene: TRBD1; clone size: .; V gene: TRBV5-8; J gene: TRBJ1-2; CDR3 protein: CASSAGTASYGYTF; CDR3 DNA: TGTGCCAGCAGCGCGGGGACAGCTTCTTATGGCTACACCTTC
D gene: .; clone size: .; V gene: TRBV28; J gene: TRBJ2-5; CDR3 protein: CASSLAETQYF; CDR3 DNA: TGTGCCAGCAGTTTGGCAGAGACCCAGTACTTC
D gene: TRBD2; clone size: .; V gene: TRBV27; J gene: TRBJ2-1; CDR3 protein: CASSLRRGYNEQFF; CDR3 DNA: TGTGCCAGCAGTTTACGGCGGGGGTACAATGAGCAGTTCTTC
D gene: .; clone size: .; V gene: TRBV7-6; J gene: TRBJ1-5; CDR3 protein: CASSPLNQPQHF; CDR3 DNA: TGTGCCAGCAGCCCTCTGAATCAGCCCCAGCATTTT
D gene: .; clone size: .; V gene: TRBV3-1/TRBV3-2; J gene: TRBJ2-7; CDR3 protein: CASSQEPDSYEQYF; CDR3 DNA: TGTGCCAGCAGCCAAGAGCCGGACAGCTACGAGCAGTACTTC
D gene: .; clone size: .; V gene: TRBV18; J gene: TRBJ1-6; CDR3 protein: CASSPGADNSPLHF; CDR3 DNA: TGTGCCAGCTCACCAGGGGCGGATAATTCACCCCTCCACTTT
D gene: TRBD1; clone size: once; V gene: TRBV11-2; J gene: TRBJ1-6; CDR3 protein: CASSLPGGNSPLHF; CDR3 DNA: TGTGCCAGCAGCTTACCAGGGGGCAATTCACCCCTCCACTTT
D gene: .; clone size: .; V gene: TRBV5-4; J gene: TRBJ1-2; CDR3 protein: CASSPRGDYGYTF; CDR3 DNA: TGTGCCAGCAGCCCACGGGGTGATTATGGCTACACCTTC
D gene: .; clone size: .; V gene: TRBV4-1; J gene: TRBJ1-4; CDR3 protein: CASSQGTQPGEKLFF; CDR3 DNA: TGCGCCAGCAGCCAAGGAACACAACCAGGGGAAAAACTGTTTTTT
D gene: .; clone size: .; V gene: TRBV9; J gene: TRBJ1-1; CDR3 protein: CASSLQVVNTEAFF; CDR3 DNA: TGTGCCAGCAGCTTACAGGTTGTCAACACTGAAGCTTTCTTT
D gene: TRBD1; clone size: .; V gene: TRBV20-1; J gene: TRBJ1-2; CDR3 protein: CSASEVDRGGYTF; CDR3 DNA: TGCAGTGCTAGTGAAGTGGACAGGGGAGGCTACACCTTC
D gene: .; clone size: .; V gene: TRBV18; J gene: TRBJ2-1; CDR3 protein: CASSPGGNPEGEQFF; CDR3 DNA: TGTGCCAGCTCACCTGGAGGTAACCCGGAGGGTGAGCAGTTCTTC
D gene: .; clone size: .; V gene: TRBV7-8; J gene: TRBJ2-5; CDR3 protein: CASGEGTPYQETQYF; CDR3 DNA: TGTGCCAGCGGCGAAGGGACTCCGTACCAAGAGACCCAGTACTTC
D gene: TRBD2; clone size: .; V gene: TRBV7-2; J gene: TRBJ2-7; CDR3 protein: CASSFAGGREQYF; CDR3 DNA: TGTGCCAGCAGCTTTGCGGGGGGGCGCGAGCAGTACTTC
D gene: TRBD1; clone size: .; V gene: TRBV9; J gene: TRBJ1-3; CDR3 protein: CASSAGTGPGSGNTIYF; CDR3 DNA: TGTGCCAGCAGCGCCGGGACAGGGCCGGGATCTGGAAACACCATATATTTT
D gene: .; clone size: few; V gene: TRBV5-6; J gene: TRBJ2-7; CDR3 protein: CASSLGGGVHYEQYF; CDR3 DNA: TGTGCCAGCAGCTTGGGAGGAGGGGTTCACTACGAGCAGTACTTC
D gene: .; clone size: .; V gene: TRBV9; J gene: TRBJ1-5; CDR3 protein: CASSSGSHDQPQHF; CDR3 DNA: TGTGCCAGCAGCTCAGGCTCCCACGATCAGCCCCAGCATTTT
D gene: .; clone size: .; V gene: TRBV7-9; J gene: TRBJ2-3; CDR3 protein: CASSLGGTDTQYF; CDR3 DNA: TGTGCCAGCAGCTTGGGAGGCACAGATACGCAGTATTTT
D gene: TRBD1; clone size: .; V gene: TRBV30; J gene: TRBJ1-3; CDR3 protein: CAWSQGQPGNTIYF; CDR3 DNA: TGTGCCTGGAGTCAGGGACAGCCAGGAAACACCATATATTTT
D gene: .; clone size: .; V gene: TRBV7-8; J gene: TRBJ2-2; CDR3 protein: CASSPTPGELFF; CDR3 DNA: TGTGCCAGTAGTCCTACCCCCGGGGAGCTGTTTTTT
D gene: .; clone size: .; V gene: TRBV15; J gene: TRBJ2-5; CDR3 protein: CATSRGPPRVETQYF; CDR3 DNA: TGTGCCACCAGCAGAGGGCCCCCCAGGGTAGAGACCCAGTACTTC
D gene: TRBD1; clone size: few; V gene: TRBV28; J gene: TRBJ1-2; CDR3 protein: CASSRAGGAEGYTF; CDR3 DNA: TGTGCCAGCAGTCGAGCAGGGGGCGCGGAAGGCTACACCTTC
D gene: .; clone size: .; V gene: TRBV11-1; J gene: TRBJ2-2; CDR3 protein: CASSLVYSTGELFF; CDR3 DNA: TGTGCCAGCAGCTTAGTTTACAGCACCGGGGAGCTGTTTTTT
D gene: .; clone size: many; V gene: TRBV19; J gene: TRBJ1-6; CDR3 protein: CASSIEMRASSYNSPLHF; CDR3 DNA: TGTGCCAGTAGTATAGAGATGAGAGCTAGCTCCTATAATTCACCCCTCCACTTT
D gene: TRBD1; clone size: few; V gene: TRBV4-1; J gene: TRBJ1-4; CDR3 protein: CASSQVDRSNEKLFF; CDR3 DNA: TGCGCCAGCAGCCAGGTGGACAGGTCTAATGAAAAACTGTTTTTT
D gene: .; clone size: .; V gene: TRBV2; J gene: TRBJ2-6; CDR3 protein: CASRDGGSGANVLTF; CDR3 DNA: TGTGCCAGCAGAGACGGGGGCTCTGGGGCCAACGTCCTGACTTTC
D gene: .; clone size: .; V gene: TRBV25-1; J gene: TRBJ1-2; CDR3 protein: CASSGLGGKANYGYTF; CDR3 DNA: TGTGCCAGCAGTGGACTTGGGGGCAAAGCTAACTATGGCTACACCTTC
D gene: .; clone size: few; V gene: TRBV10-3; J gene: TRBJ1-1; CDR3 protein: CAISESRREAFF; CDR3 DNA: TGTGCCATCAGTGAGTCCCGGAGAGAAGCTTTCTTT
D gene: TRBD1; clone size: .; V gene: TRBV6-5; J gene: TRBJ1-2; CDR3 protein: CASSYTGGTNGYTF; CDR3 DNA: TGTGCCAGCAGTTACACAGGGGGCACGAATGGCTACACCTTC
D gene: TRBD1; clone size: many; V gene: TRBV28; J gene: TRBJ1-4; CDR3 protein: CASSSQQGFGEKLFF; CDR3 DNA: TGTGCCAGCAGTTCCCAACAGGGGTTTGGGGAAAAACTGTTTTTT
D gene: TRBD1; clone size: .; V gene: TRBV12-5; J gene: TRBJ1-2; CDR3 protein: CASGTGTGSGYTF; CDR3 DNA: TGTGCTAGTGGTACCGGGACAGGGAGTGGCTACACCTTC
D gene: TRBD1; clone size: .; V gene: TRBV7-9; J gene: TRBJ1-1; CDR3 protein: CASEPGTDLRAFF; CDR3 DNA: TGTGCCAGCGAGCCCGGGACAGACCTGAGGGCTTTCTTT
D gene: TRBD1; clone size: once; V gene: TRBV5-1; J gene: TRBJ2-5; CDR3 protein: CASSFSGQGIGETQYF; CDR3 DNA: TGCGCCAGCAGCTTCTCAGGACAGGGTATAGGAGAGACCCAGTACTTC
D gene: .; clone size: .; V gene: TRBV18; J gene: TRBJ2-1; CDR3 protein: CASSPLEAYNEQFF; CDR3 DNA: TGTGCCAGCTCACCATTAGAGGCCTACAATGAGCAGTTCTTC
D gene: .; clone size: .; V gene: TRBV3-1/TRBV3-2; J gene: TRBJ1-1; CDR3 protein: CASSQLMNTEAFF; CDR3 DNA: TGTGCCAGCAGCCAACTTATGAACACTGAAGCTTTCTTT
D gene: .; clone size: .; V gene: TRBV2; J gene: TRBJ2-7; CDR3 protein: CAREDRGSYEQYF; CDR3 DNA: TGTGCCAGGGAGGACAGAGGGTCCTACGAGCAGTACTTC
D gene: .; clone size: .; V gene: TRBV2; J gene: TRBJ2-2; CDR3 protein: CASSVEGHLRGGELFF; CDR3 DNA: TGTGCCAGCAGTGTCGAGGGACACCTAAGGGGCGGGGAGCTGTTTTTT
D gene: TRBD1; clone size: .; V gene: TRBV7-2; J gene: TRBJ1-2; CDR3 protein: CASSLDTGGVRLLF; CDR3 DNA: TGTGCCAGCAGCTTAGATACAGGGGGAGTTAGGTTACTCTTC
D gene: .; clone size: .; V gene: TRBV6-5; J gene: TRBJ2-7; CDR3 protein: CASSSPRWEQYF; CDR3 DNA: TGTGCCAGCAGTTCGCCCCGGTGGGAGCAGTACTTC
D gene: TRBD2; clone size: few; V gene: TRBV5-1; J gene: TRBJ2-3; CDR3 protein: CASSFSGGLTDTQYF; CDR3 DNA: TGCGCCAGCAGCTTTAGCGGGGGTCTCACAGATACGCAGTATTTT
D gene: .; clone size: few; V gene: TRBV7-5; J gene: TRBJ1-2; CDR3 protein: CARSSYPSTGVLHGYTF; CDR3 DNA: TGTGCCAGAAGCTCTTACCCCTCCACAGGGGTGTTGCATGGCTACACCTTC
D gene: .; clone size: .; V gene: TRBV7-3; J gene: TRBJ1-3; CDR3 protein: CASSLTGRSISGNTIYF; CDR3 DNA: TGTGCCAGCAGCTTAACGGGCAGGTCGATCTCTGGAAACACCATATATTTT
D gene: TRBD1; clone size: .; V gene: TRBV30; J gene: TRBJ1-5; CDR3 protein: CAWSEGQGAIQPQHF; CDR3 DNA: TGTGCCTGGAGCGAGGGACAGGGGGCTATTCAGCCCCAGCATTTT
D gene: TRBD1; clone size: .; V gene: TRBV6-5; J gene: TRBJ1-2; CDR3 protein: CASAPGQTYYGYTF; CDR3 DNA: TGTGCCAGCGCCCCGGGACAGACATACTATGGCTACACCTTC
D gene: .; clone size: .; V gene: TRBV7-9; J gene: TRBJ2-6; CDR3 protein: CASSPRVLSSGANVLTF; CDR3 DNA: TGTGCCAGCAGCCCCCGGGTTTTAAGCTCTGGGGCCAACGTCCTGACTTTC
D gene: TRBD2; clone size: few; V gene: TRBV4-1; J gene: TRBJ2-3; CDR3 protein: CASSQTSTSADTDTQYF; CDR3 DNA: TGCGCCAGCAGCCAGACTTCGACTAGCGCGGACACAGATACGCAGTATTTT